The 21 T cell receptor beta chains given below trace back to one sample, sequenced in a study of tumor and adjacent non-tumor tissue in lung cancer. TCRbeta libraries were built with three rounds of nested PCR, modified from ARM-PCR. TCRdb reanalysed the multiplex PCR reads using MiXCR and keeps one entry per CDR3 protein. The sample has tens of thousands of distinct CDR3 sequences, around 62% seen once; the top ten hold under 20%. The template was RNA from unsorted bulk tissue. This non-tumor lung sample came from over 3 cm beyond the tumor edge. Sequenced sample: distant non-tumor lung tissue. All receptors derive from a woman aged 40 to 55 with non-small cell lung cancer.

With regard to this clonotype: This CDR3 fails to terminate in the conserved phenylalanine or tryptophan, so it likely reflects a read error. The chain couples TRBV4-2 to TRBJ2-1; D may be TRBD2 (6 bases). Per the germline V gene, CDR1 is LGHNA and CDR2 is YNFKEQ. V lost 8 bases and J 5 bases, leaving 13 bases between the germline ends. This CDR3 is built from 13 residues. The CDR3 DNA is TGTGCCAGCGGCCCACGGAGGGACAATGAGCAGTTCTTA. Translation: CASGPRRDNEQFL.

A note on this clonotype: This may arise from a read error, as a much more abundant clone is one base away. V gene TRBV5-7 combines with J gene TRBJ1-5; no reliable D call. TRBV5-7 is classed as an ORF, of uncertain function. This CDR3 is 16 amino acids long. The CDR3 sequence is CGSSSEASGKGQPQHF. CDR3 coding DNA: TGTGGCAGCAGCTCAGAGGCCAGCGGAAAGGGACAGCCCCAGCATTTT.

A word on this clonotype: A much larger clonotype is one base distant, so this may be a read error. Here the CDR3 reads CASGSGTGRSSPLHF. CDR3 in DNA: TGTGCCAGCGGTTCTGGGACAGGGCGGAGTTCACCCCTCCACTTT. V usage is TRBV28 and J usage is TRBJ1-6; 9 nucleotides line up with TRBD1. The junction had 11 bases not matched to a gene; V was cut back by 8 bases and J by 9 bases. The CDR3 totals 15 residues. Germline CDR1 and CDR2: MDHEN and SYDVKM.

This clonotype occurred a few times. At one end, the junction sequence differs from germline, possibly due to a read error. The CDR3 sequence is CVSSQEQGTQYF. The DNA of the CDR3 is TGTGTCAGCAGCCAAGAGCAAGGGACCCAGTACTTC. This rearrangement joins TRBV4-2 to TRBJ2-5; D gene ambiguous. The CDR3 sequence is 12 residues long. CDR1 is LGHNA and CDR2 is YNFKEQ in the germline V gene.

This clonotype was detected many times. The chain uses TRBV29-1 and TRBJ2-5; D possibly corresponds to TRBD1 (6 bases). There are 17 residues in the CDR3. Germline V gives CDR1 SQVTM, CDR2 ANQGSEA. With 2 bases removed from V and 5 bases from J, the gap between germline ends came to 24 bases. CDR3 DNA sequence: TGCAGCGTTGAATTGGTTGGGGGCGCGGGTCGCGGGGAGACCCAGTACTTC. Protein product: CSVELVGGAGRGETQYF.

This sequence joins TRBV4-2 and TRBJ2-7; D is unclear. V lost 1 base to trimming and J lost 13 bases, with 20 bases between them. The CDR3 is 14 amino acids. Germline loops: CDR1 LGHNA, CDR2 YNFKEQ. The CDR3 loop is CASSQAVRHPDAYF. CDR3 in DNA: TGTGCCAGCAGCCAAGCGGTGAGACACCCAGACGCCTACTTC.

V is TRBV27 and J is TRBJ2-2, with 9 bases fitting TRBD2. CDR1 is MNHEY and CDR2 is SMNVEV in the germline V gene (reference sequence). The ends lost 8 bases at V and 5 bases at J; junction bases unmatched: 6. CDR3 length: 14 amino acids. CDR3 amino acids: CASSSSGATGELFF. The CDR3 DNA follows: TGTGCCAGCTCTTCTAGCGGGGCGACCGGGGAGCTGTTTTTT.

Comment on this clonotype: A much larger clone lies one base from this, so it may be a read error. This sequence joins TRBV5-8 and TRBJ1-1; D remains ambiguous. Germline V gene data show CDR1 as SGHTS and CDR2 as YDEGEE. The V end lost 0 bases, the J end lost 0 bases, and 9 bases lay between the germline ends. This CDR3 has 15 amino acids. The CDR3 DNA is TGTGCCAGCAGCTTGGTGGGCAGCCTGAACACTGAAGCTTTCTTT. Protein: CASSLVGSLNTEAFF. Full variable domain (missing parts from reference TRBV5-8 and TRBJ1-1): EAGVTQSPTHLIKTRGQQATLRCSPISGHTSVYWYQQALGLGLQFLLWYDEGEERNRGNFPPRFSGRQFPNYSSELNVNALELEDSALYLCASSLVGSLNTEAFFGQGTRLTVV.

The J gene is TRBJ2-7, the V gene TRBV6-5; TRBD2 might be the D (5 bases). The CDR3 runs 15 residues. Trimming took off 9 bases at V and 0 bases at J, with 18 bases between the two ends. The germline V gene encodes CDR1 MNHEY and CDR2 SVGAGI. This CDR3 reads CASRHEGDPSYEQYF. In DNA form, the CDR3 reads TGTGCCAGTAGACACGAGGGCGATCCCTCCTACGAGCAGTACTTC.

Concerning this clonotype itself: Mismatch with germline at one junction end may stem from a read error. V usage is TRBV4-2 and J usage is TRBJ1-2; D uncertain. The CDR3 is made up of 14 amino acids. Looked up from germline, CDR1 is LGHNA and CDR2 is YNFKEQ. In nucleotides, the CDR3 is TGTGCCAACAGCCCTCCACCGCAAAGCTATGGCTACACCTTC. Translation: CANSPPPQSYGYTF.

As to this clonotype: A much larger clone lies one base from this, so it may be a read error. The chain recombines TRBV10-1 with TRBJ2-3; weak D call: TRBD1 (6 bases). There are 15 residues in the CDR3. V was trimmed by 3 bases and J by 5 bases, leaving 15 bases between them. CDR1 WNHNN and CDR2 SYGVQD come from the germline V gene (reference sequence). The CDR3 is CASSDMGAGGDTQYF. The CDR3 nucleotides read TGCGCCAGCAGTGATATGGGGGCCGGCGGAGATACGCAGTATTTT.

This clonotype appeared a few times. Since a much larger clone is just one base distant, this may be a read error. CDR3 region: CSAEDSGEQYF. DNA of the CDR3: TGCAGCGCTGAAGATAGCGGGGAGCAGTACTTC. The chain is built from TRBV29-1 and TRBJ2-7, with 7 bases lining up with TRBD2. This CDR3 spans 11 amino acids. CDR1 and CDR2 (germline): SQVTM, ANQGSEA.

The chain employs TRBV6-6 and TRBJ2-5; either TRBD1 or TRBD2 may supply D (5 bases each). Trimming shortened V by 3 bases and J by 5 bases, and 10 bases separated the two germline ends. The CDR3 runs to 13 residues. Germline CDR1 reads MNHNY; CDR2 reads SVGAGI (reference sequence). This CDR3 is CASSYLWGETQYF. Here the CDR3 DNA reads TGTGCCAGCAGTTATCTCTGGGGGGAGACCCAGTACTTC.

As for this clonotype: The junction shows a germline mismatch at one end, possibly a read error. The rearrangement joins TRBV20-1 to TRBJ2-5; tentative D call: TRBD2 (7 bases). CDR3 length: 14 residues. From germline, CDR1 is DFQATT and CDR2 SNEGSKA (reference sequence). CDR3 nucleotides: TGCAGTGCTAGAAAGGGGGGGGTCCAAGGGACCCAGTGCTTC. Its protein product is CSARKGGVQGTQCF.

A word on this clonotype: A much larger clone is a single base away; this may be a read error. The chain joins TRBV7-8 to TRBJ1-2; no firm D call. CDR3 size: 12 residues. The germline gives CDR1 SGHVS, CDR2 FQNEAQ. In nucleotides, the CDR3 is TGTGCCAGCAGCTTCAGAACGTATGGCTACATCTTC. It encodes CASSFRTYGYIF. Filled out from reference TRBV7-8 and TRBJ1-2, the complete variable domain reads GAGVSQSPRYKVAKRGQDVALRCDPISGHVSLFWYQQALGQGPEFLTYFQNEAQLDKSGLPSDRFFAERPEGSVSTLKIQRTQQEDSAVYLCASSFRTYGYIFGSGTRLTVV.

This rearrangement joins TRBV2 to TRBJ2-1, with D hard to call. This CDR3 is 13 amino acids long. From germline, CDR1 is SNHLY and CDR2 FYNNEI. Trimming removed 1 base at V and 6 bases at J, with 7 bases between. The CDR3 protein is CASSEVPRNEQFF. CDR3 nucleotides: TGTGCCAGCAGTGAAGTACCACGCAATGAGCAGTTCTTC.

A remark on this clonotype: A much larger clone is a single base away; this may be a read error. This chain uses TRBV6-5 with TRBJ2-7, with D tentatively TRBD2 (7 bases). V was trimmed by 5 bases and J by 7 bases, leaving 24 bases between them. Per the germline V gene, CDR1 is MNHEY and CDR2 is SVGAGI. The CDR3 totals 16 residues. The CDR3 DNA reads TGTGCCAGCAGTCCTCGCCCTGGCGGTGGGAGGGGGGAGCAGTACTTC. Residues: CASSPRPGGGRGEQYF.

Remarks on this clonotype: A read error is possible here, since a much larger clone lies one base away. The chain carries TRBV20-1 and TRBJ2-1; the match to TRBD1 covers 8 bases. CDR3 length: 16 residues. The germline CDR1 and CDR2 sequences are DFQATT and SNEGSKA (reference sequence). V lost 5 bases, J lost 4 bases, and 13 bases stayed unmatched. The CDR3 nucleotides read TGCAGTGCTGGGGCCTTACAGGGGGTCGCATACAATGAGCAGTTCTTC. Its protein is CSAGALQGVAYNEQFF.

This clonotype has a count of ten or more. The chain recombines TRBV12-3 or TRBV12-4 with TRBJ1-6, with D perhaps matching TRBD1 (6 bases). V was cut by 7 bases and J by 5 bases, with 12 bases left in between. The CDR3 consists of 14 residues. The CDR3 sequence is CASTLGQNNSPLHF. The CDR3 DNA follows: TGTGCCAGCACCCTGGGACAAAATAATTCACCCCTCCACTTT.

This chain links TRBV11-3 with TRBJ1-1, with D uncertain. CDR1 and CDR2 from the germline V gene are SGHNT and YENEEA. The CDR3 is 15 amino acids. V lost 7 bases and J 7 bases, leaving 22 bases between the germline ends. The CDR3 is CASTTSWERQVEAFF. CDR3 nucleotides: TGTGCCAGCACCACGAGCTGGGAAAGGCAGGTTGAAGCTTTCTTT. The full variable domain, with the rest looked up from reference TRBV11-3 and TRBJ1-1, is EAGVVQSPRYKIIEKKQPVAFWCNPISGHNTLYWYLQNLGQGPELLIRYENEEAVDDSQLPKDRFSAERLKGVDSTLKIQPAELGDSAVYLCASTTSWERQVEAFFGQGTRLTVV.

Note on this clonotype: This could be a read error, since a much larger clone is one nucleotide away. The chain carries TRBV19 and TRBJ1-5; no firm D call. Germline assignment: CDR1 LNHDA and CDR2 SQIVND (reference sequence). V lost 6 bases, J lost 3 bases, and 15 bases lay in between. The CDR3 totals 15 residues. CDR3 coding DNA: TGTGCCAGTAGGGGGAGCCTCAACCCCAATCAGCCCCAGCATTTT. Protein product: CASRGSLNPNQPQHF. The variable domain in full, completed from reference TRBV19 and TRBJ1-5, reads DGGITQSPKYLFRKEGQNVTLSCEQNLNHDAMYWYRQDPGQGLRLIYYSQIVNDFQKGDIAEGYSVSREKKESFPLTVTSAQKNPTAFYLCASRGSLNPNQPQHFGDGTRLSIL.